These T cell receptor beta chains were read from a single sample in a study of CD8 T cells in Susac syndrome. TCRdb used MiXCR to reprocess the immunoSEQ multiplex PCR reads, holding one entry per CDR3 protein. The table lists around 150,000 distinct CDR3 sequences, about 94% of them singletons. Material: CD4+ T cells from PBMCs. The receptors were sampled from a human donor in good health. CDR3s include the opening cysteine and the closing phenylalanine or tryptophan. Fields, in order: J gene, V gene, D gene, clone size, CDR3 DNA, CDR3 protein. D genes are given only for firm matches. Rows give clone size only sometimes, using once, few, many, or a class for an expanded clone.

TRBJ2-1,TRBV24-1,NA,NA,TGTGCCACCAGTGGGTCTCGATCGGGAGACGAGCAGTTCTTC,CATSGSRSGDEQFF
TRBJ2-2,TRBV5-4,NA,NA,TGTGCCAGCAGCCCCTTGCCCAAGGGAACCGGGGAGCTGTTTTTT,CASSPLPKGTGELFF
TRBJ1-2,TRBV20-1,NA,NA,TGCAGTGCTTTCTCCGGGACGCTGGCTTCGGGCTACACCTTC,CSAFSGTLASGYTF
TRBJ2-3,TRBV7-9,NA,NA,TGTGCCACGGGAGATACGCAGTATTTT,CATGDTQYF
TRBJ2-5,TRBV12-3/TRBV12-4,NA,NA,TGTGCCAGCAGTTTGTGGCGGGGGCCTCGCGAGGAGACCCAGTACTTC,CASSLWRGPREETQYF
TRBJ1-2,TRBV4-2,NA,NA,TGTGCCAGCAGCCAAGATCCCGACAGGACCTATGGCTACACCTTC,CASSQDPDRTYGYTF
TRBJ2-5,TRBV24-1,NA,NA,TGTGCCACCAGTGATGCGACCGGGACCCAAGAGACCCAGTACTTC,CATSDATGTQETQYF
TRBJ2-5,TRBV29-1,NA,NA,TGCAGCGTTGGGGAGCTTACGGGTCAAGAGACCCAGTACTTC,CSVGELTGQETQYF
TRBJ1-1,TRBV18,TRBD1,NA,TGTGCCAGCTCACGATGGACAGGGGGCGACACTGAAGCTTTCTTT,CASSRWTGGDTEAFF
TRBJ1-1,TRBV12-3/TRBV12-4,TRBD1,NA,TGTGCCAGCACCACCGGACAGGGGGAAACTGAAGCTTTCTTT,CASTTGQGETEAFF
TRBJ2-5,TRBV3-1,NA,NA,TGTGCCAGCAGCCAAGGTGCTAGCTTGAATCAAGAGACCCAGTACTTC,CASSQGASLNQETQYF
TRBJ2-5,TRBV5-1,NA,few,TGCGCCAGCAGCCCCAGGACAGTCCAAGAGACCCAGTACTTC,CASSPRTVQETQYF
TRBJ1-4,TRBV7-9,TRBD1,NA,TGTGCCAGCAGCAATAGGGGGCGTACTGAAAAACTGTTTTTT,CASSNRGRTEKLFF
TRBJ2-2,TRBV2,TRBD2,NA,TGTGCCAGCAGAGTCCCTAGCGGGCTTCTCCGGGAGCTGTTTTTT,CASRVPSGLLRELFF
TRBJ1-1,TRBV18,NA,NA,TGTGCCAGCTCATTGAGGGGGGAAGGAGCTTTCTTT,CASSLRGEGAFF
TRBJ2-7,TRBV5-1,TRBD1,once,TGCGCCAGCAGTTCGACAGGGGGATCCTACGAGCAGTACTTC,CASSSTGGSYEQYF
TRBJ2-7,TRBV5-6,NA,NA,TGTGCCAGCAGCTTACTCGGAGGAGGGGCCGATCGCGAGCAGTACTTC,CASSLLGGGADREQYF
TRBJ1-1,TRBV3-1,NA,NA,TGTGCCAGCAGCCAAGGGTTAGGGGACACTGAAGCTTTCTTT,CASSQGLGDTEAFF
TRBJ2-7,TRBV29-1,TRBD1,NA,TGCAGCGTTGGACAGTGGACAGGGGGCAACGAGCAGTACTTC,CSVGQWTGGNEQYF
TRBJ1-1,TRBV20-1,NA,NA,TGCAGTGCTCCCCACATGAACACTGAAGCTTTCTTT,CSAPHMNTEAFF
TRBJ2-2,TRBV5-1,NA,NA,TGCGCCAGCAGCTCTGATGGGACCAGCACCGGGGAGCTGTTTTTT,CASSSDGTSTGELFF
TRBJ1-3,TRBV3-1,NA,NA,TGTGCCAGCAGCCCTGACTCTGGAAACACCATATATTTT,CASSPDSGNTIYF
TRBJ2-7,TRBV29-1,TRBD1,NA,TGCAGCGCTGGACCGGACAGGGATGGCGAGCAGTACTTC,CSAGPDRDGEQYF
TRBJ2-3,TRBV9,NA,NA,TGTGCCAGCAGCGTAGGGCTCCAGAAGCCCACAGATACGCAGTATTTT,CASSVGLQKPTDTQYF
TRBJ2-2,TRBV5-1,NA,NA,TGCGCCAGCAGCTTGTCCCCGCTGGGGACCGGGGAGCTGTTTTTT,CASSLSPLGTGELFF
TRBJ2-7,TRBV20-1,TRBD2,NA,TGCAGTGCCGCGACCCTAGCGGCCTACGAGCAGTACTTC,CSAATLAAYEQYF
TRBJ2-6,TRBV7-3,TRBD1,once,TGTGCCAGCAGCACCCGACAGGGGGCTGGGGCCAACGTCCTGACTTTC,CASSTRQGAGANVLTF
TRBJ1-4,TRBV20-1,NA,NA,TGCAGTGCCACCGCGGGGGGTTTTAATGAAAAACTGTTTTTT,CSATAGGFNEKLFF
TRBJ2-1,TRBV29-1,NA,NA,TGCAGCGTACACAGGGCGCCCTACAATGAGCAGTTCTTC,CSVHRAPYNEQFF
TRBJ2-3,TRBV5-4,TRBD2,NA,TGTGCCAGCAGCTTGGTCGGTCGGGGGGGCCTCACAGATACGCAGTATTTT,CASSLVGRGGLTDTQYF